This entry describes one TCR beta chain. Its antigen specificity is not known. The input lacks base qualities; no much larger clone sits a single base away. The entry originates in a study of T cell responses to AZD1222 COVID-19 vaccine (dated by TCRdb to the early 2020s). Regarding the research as a whole: Because spike-specific TCR depth and breadth did not differ between the two schedules, AZD1222 recipients who got a second dose at roughly 4 weeks were pooled with those who got a second dose at roughly 12 weeks. Enrollment into the trials was organized by age into subgroups of 18-55, 56-69 and 70-plus years, and those subgroups contained about 150, 27 and 61 TCR-sequenced participants, respectively. A total of about 250 trial participants underwent TCR sequencing, of whom roughly 210 had received two doses of AZD1222 and about 25 had received two doses of the MenACWY control vaccine.

The CDR3 regions of human TCRbeta chains were analyzed by immunosequencing. The authors' analysis ran thus. TCRs in the repertoires were compared against a reference library of SARS-CoV-2-specific TCRs that had been generated with the MIRA antigen-specificity platform. Breadth was defined as the fraction of unique TCRs that were SARS-CoV-2-associated, and depth was defined as the fraction of total T cells that were SARS-CoV-2-associated. Using the MIRA data, each spike-specific TCR was mapped to the spike region that the TCR reacts to and placed in a CD4 or CD8 class. Log10-transformed breadth and depth values were compared by one-way ANOVA with Sidak's multiple comparisons tests. TCRdb provides this immuneACCESS table in a form limited to in-frame rearrangements. Some clones are lacking; in checked studies, under half of them reflect an unresolved V gene, and why the rest are absent is not known. That table supplies the V and J calls and clone size; D and trimming were determined from the DNA. In this sample the table shows 90,000 to 150,000 clones, roughly 84% of which occur a single time. The ten biggest clones cover about 10% of the sample.

Study-wide conclusions, independent of this receptor: The 56-69-year group was small, and its depth increase did not reach significance, likely because of low power. Reportedly, close to half of the unique spike-specific TCRs recognized epitopes lying outside the regions that are mutated in the B.1.351 and B.1.1.7 variants. Spike-specific TCR breadth and depth rose significantly after two AZD1222 doses compared with day 0 and with MenACWY recipients. The vaccine-associated CD4 TCRs covered the entire spike protein, and the dominant responses fell in regions 160-218 and 743-854. Participants were mostly white British, with more females than males. The authors suggested clonal diversity may have been underestimated. Conclusions about previously exposed vaccinees are limited, since just a handful of AZD1222 recipients were seropositive for SARS-CoV-2 at baseline. Because no samples from the day 14 peak response were available, repertoires could be characterized only after the peak T cell response.

Measured from the cysteine to the phenylalanine, the CDR3 is 16 residues long. Only the CDR3 region is kept as DNA, spanning 48 bases read in frame from base 1. Trimming costs V 5 bases and J 0 bases, and their ends lie 14 bases apart. According to the germline V gene, CDR1 reads SGHAT and CDR2 reads FQNNGV. Explained via the paper, the time point label denotes: baseline before first vaccination. Vaccinee samples were obtained from the UK trials COV001 and COV002, which included a single-blind randomized controlled phase 2/3 trial of AZD1222 (ChAdOx1 nCoV-19) in healthy adults. For TCRbeta chain sequencing, PBMC samples were collected from trial participants at day 0 and at day 28 after the second dose.

The sequencing used peripheral blood, collected on day 0 of AZD1222 vaccination. The source is an adult in good health. Recombination linked TRBV11-2 to TRBJ2-1, with TRBD1 as a weak D call on 6 bases. The CDR3 sequence is CASSPRQVLSYNEQFF. The DNA sequence is given as TGTGCCAGCAGCCCGCGACAGGTTCTCTCCTACAATGAGCAGTTCTTC.